The subject of this entry is one T cell receptor (beta chain). These data come from a study of control samples from healthy donors and cancer patients. Sequencing used immunoSEQ multiplex PCR; TCRdb keeps in-frame clones, though not all of them. This table holds approximately 20,000 clones, 80% to 90% found once. Looked up from germline, CDR1 is SQVTM and CDR2 is ANQGSEA. The length of the CDR3 is 12 residues. Trimming removed 6 bases from V and 7 bases from J, with 12 bases in between. The J gene is TRBJ2-2, the V gene TRBV29-1; a possible D gene is TRBD2 (6 bases). This sequence was found in a woman in her 70s with lung cancer. The sequenced material came from PBMCs. CDR3 coding DNA: TGCAGCGTCCGGGACTTCCTCGGGGAGCTGTTTTTT. It codes for CSVRDFLGELFF.